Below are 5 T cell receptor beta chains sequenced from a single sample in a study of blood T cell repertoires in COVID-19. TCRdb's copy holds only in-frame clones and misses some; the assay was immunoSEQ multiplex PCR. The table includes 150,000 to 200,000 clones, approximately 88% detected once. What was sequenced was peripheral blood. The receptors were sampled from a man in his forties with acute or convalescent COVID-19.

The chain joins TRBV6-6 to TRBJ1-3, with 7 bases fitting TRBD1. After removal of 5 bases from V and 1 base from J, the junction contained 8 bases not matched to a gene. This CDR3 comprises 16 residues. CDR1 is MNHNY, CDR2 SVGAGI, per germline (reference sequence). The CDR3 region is CASSTSTGWSGNTIYF. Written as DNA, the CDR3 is TGTGCCAGCAGTACCTCGACAGGGTGGTCTGGAAACACCATATATTTT.

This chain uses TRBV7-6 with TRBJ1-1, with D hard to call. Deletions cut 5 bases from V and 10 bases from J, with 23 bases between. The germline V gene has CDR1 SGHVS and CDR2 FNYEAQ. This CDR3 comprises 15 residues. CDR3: CASSPPASTGNRAFF. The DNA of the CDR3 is TGTGCCAGCAGCCCCCCGGCCTCAACGGGTAATCGAGCTTTCTTT. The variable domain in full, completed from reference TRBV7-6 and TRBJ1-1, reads GAGVSQSPRYKVTKRGQDVALRCDPISGHVSLYWYRQALGQGPEFLTYFNYEAQQDKSGLPNDRFSAERPEGSISTLTIQRTEQRDSAMYRCASSPPASTGNRAFFGQGTRLTVV.

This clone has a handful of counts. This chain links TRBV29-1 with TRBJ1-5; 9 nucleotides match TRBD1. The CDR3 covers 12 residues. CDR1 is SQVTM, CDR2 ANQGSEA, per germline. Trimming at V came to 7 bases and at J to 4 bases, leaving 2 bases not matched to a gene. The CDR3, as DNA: TGCAGCGCAGGGACAGGGAATCAGCCCCAGCATTTT. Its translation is CSAGTGNQPQHF. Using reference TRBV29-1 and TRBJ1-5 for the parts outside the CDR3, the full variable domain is SAVISQKPSRDICQRGTSLTIQCQVDSQVTMMFWYRQQPGQSLTLIATANQGSEATYESGFVIDKFPISRPNLTFSTLTVSNMSPEDSSIYLCSAGTGNQPQHFGDGTRLSIL.

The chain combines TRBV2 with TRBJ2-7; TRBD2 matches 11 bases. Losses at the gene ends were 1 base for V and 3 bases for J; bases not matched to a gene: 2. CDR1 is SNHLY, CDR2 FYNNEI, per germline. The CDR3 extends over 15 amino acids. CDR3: CASSEVGLAGYEQYF. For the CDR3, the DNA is TGTGCCAGCAGTGAAGTTGGACTAGCGGGCTACGAGCAGTACTTC.

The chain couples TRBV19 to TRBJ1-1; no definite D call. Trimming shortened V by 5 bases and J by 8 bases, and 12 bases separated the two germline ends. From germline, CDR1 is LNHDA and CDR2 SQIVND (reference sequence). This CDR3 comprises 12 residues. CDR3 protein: CASSAGYSEAFF. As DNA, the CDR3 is TGTGCCAGTAGTGCCGGGTATTCCGAAGCTTTCTTT.